These 27 T cell receptor beta chains originate from one sample sequenced in a study of vaccination and CD4 T cells after COVID-19 (dated by TCRdb to between 2021 and 2022). Read against the paper, the sample's treatment or condition label means: roughly 10-day PBMC culture with coronavirus spike peptide pools or control peptides (ViraFEST assay). Their recognized antigens are unknown. The library was obtained by PCR. The listed sequencing device is Illumina iSeq 100. DNA from cultured CD4+ T cells underwent TCR sequencing with the Oncomine TCR Beta short-read assay at the Johns Hopkins FTIC core. Using fastp trimming at Q25 and MiXCR clonotype assembly, TCRdb reanalyzed the public sequencing data and kept in-frame beta chains. Rows merge per CDR3 protein into single entries with the most common DNA and genes. The sample table contains some 17,000 distinct CDR3 sequences; only one count was recorded for roughly 45% of them. The ten largest make up around 18% of the sample.

The sample here was CD4+ T cells from blood, cultured in vitro, taken before SARS-CoV-2 vaccination. These receptors were collected from a human donor who received a COVID-19 vaccine.

This sequence joins TRBV7-9 and TRBJ2-1; 11 positions agree with TRBD1. The J segment lost 0 bases and the V segment lost 0 bases, leaving 4 bases of the junction unmatched. CDR1 is SEHNR, CDR2 FQNEAQ, per germline (reference sequence). The CDR3 covers 18 residues. In DNA form, the CDR3 reads TGTGCCAGCAGCTTAGCTAGGACAGGGGGCACCTCCTACAATGAGCAGTTCTTC. Translated: CASSLARTGGTSYNEQFF.

This chain uses TRBV20-1 with TRBJ2-3; 12 bases match TRBD1. V trimming: 2 bases; J trimming: 5 bases; junction bases outside the gene matches: 5. The CDR3 length is 15 residues. The germline V gene encodes CDR1 DFQATT and CDR2 SNEGSKA (reference sequence). The CDR3 here is CSARTGQGAIDTQYF. As DNA, the CDR3 is TGCAGTGCTAGAACGGGACAGGGGGCGATAGATACGCAGTATTTT.

The V call is TRBV7-9, the J call TRBJ1-1; TRBD1 matches at 7 bases. The germline V gene has CDR1 SEHNR and CDR2 FQNEAQ (reference sequence). The CDR3 totals 14 residues. V lost 4 bases to trimming and J lost 4 bases; unmatched junction nucleotides: 6. The DNA for the CDR3 is TGTGCCAGCAGCTCCCAGGGGGAGGGCACTGAAGCTTTCTTT. Translated, it gives CASSSQGEGTEAFF.

This clonotype was seen only a few times. The chain is built from TRBV28 and TRBJ2-3; D might be TRBD2 (5 bases). Germline CDR1 reads MDHEN; CDR2 reads SYDVKM. The germline V and J ends were trimmed by 4 bases and 6 bases, with 5 bases remaining between them. The CDR3 is made up of 11 amino acids. The CDR3 region has the DNA TGTGCCAGCAGTTCGGGGGATACGCAGTATTTT. It codes for CASSSGDTQYF.

This clonotype was counted between two and nine times. V gene TRBV7-2 combines with J gene TRBJ1-6, with D unclear. The V and J ends lost 4 bases and 4 bases respectively, with 8 bases between them. There are 14 residues in the CDR3. Germline CDR1 is SGHTA and CDR2 is FQGNSA. In DNA, the CDR3 is TGTGCCAGCAGCTCCGACGGTTATAATTCACCCCTCCACTTT. This gives the protein CASSSDGYNSPLHF.

This clonotype was seen more than once but under ten times. The chain couples TRBV10-3 to TRBJ1-6; no definite D call. CDR1 is ENHRY and CDR2 is SYGVKD in the germline V gene. The CDR3 contains 16 residues. V gave up 4 bases and J gave up 0 bases, with 10 bases separating them. The CDR3 DNA reads TGTGCCATCAGTGGATGGAGCAGCTCCTATAATTCACCCCTCCACTTT. Amino acids: CAISGWSSSYNSPLHF.

V gene TRBV6-1 combines with J gene TRBJ2-1, with D possibly being TRBD1 (6 bases). Trimming cost V 5 bases and J 3 bases, with 14 bases left between them. Germline V gene sequence: CDR1 MNHNS, CDR2 SASEGT. The CDR3 is 15 amino acids. This CDR3 is CASSRQVRLYNEQFF. The CDR3 DNA reads as TGTGCCAGCAGTCGACAGGTTAGGCTCTACAATGAGCAGTTCTTC.

J is TRBJ1-2 and V is TRBV5-4, with a possible D match to TRBD1 (6 bases). The germline CDR1 and CDR2 sequences are SGHNT and YYREEE (reference sequence). V was pared by 2 bases and J by 1 base, with 9 bases between. The CDR3 extends over 14 amino acids. This CDR3 is CASSLRTVNYGYTF. CDR3 in DNA: TGTGCCAGCAGCTTACGGACAGTTAACTATGGCTACACCTTC.

Concerning this clonotype itself: A junction end diverges from the germline sequence, so it may reflect a read error. This chain joins TRBV7-2 and TRBJ2-3; TRBD2 agrees at 11 bases. CDR3 length equals 17 residues. Germline lookup yields CDR1 SGHTA and CDR2 FQGNSA. The DNA of the CDR3 is TGTGCTAGCAGCCTACATAGCGGGGGGGCGGGCACAGATACGCAGTATTTT. Protein sequence: CASSLHSGGAGTDTQYF.

This clonotype appeared a few times. The chain carries TRBV2 and TRBJ2-5; 15 bases are shared with TRBD2. The CDR3 is 17 residues long. CDR1 is SNHLY and CDR2 is FYNNEI in the germline V gene. Losses at the gene ends were 6 bases for V and 4 bases for J; bases not matched to a gene: 9. The CDR3 region has the DNA TGTGCCAGCAGAGCCGGGACTAGCGGGGGGTCCGCAGAGACCCAGTACTTC. Encoded protein: CASRAGTSGGSAETQYF.

The chain has TRBV6-5 and TRBJ2-7; 9 nucleotides align to TRBD1. The CDR3 extends over 14 amino acids. The germline V gene has CDR1 MNHEY and CDR2 SVGAGI. The trim removed 2 bases at V and 4 bases at J, leaving 3 bases unmatched. In DNA form, the CDR3 reads TGTGCCAGCAGTTACGACAGGGGGGTATACGAGCAGTACTTC. It specifies CASSYDRGVYEQYF.

In its sample, this clonotype was seen a few times. The chain joins TRBV25-1 to TRBJ1-2, with 8 bases that match TRBD1. CDR1 and CDR2 from the germline V gene are MGHDK and SYGVNS. The CDR3 has 12 amino acids. The trim removed 7 bases at V and 4 bases at J, leaving 2 bases unmatched. This CDR3 reads CASTDRGYGYTF. DNA for the CDR3: TGTGCCAGCACAGACAGGGGCTATGGCTACACCTTC.

The gene calls are TRBV12-3 or TRBV12-4 and TRBJ2-1; 10 nucleotides line up with TRBD1. The CDR3 totals 14 residues. After removal of 6 bases from V and 9 bases from J, the junction contained 8 bases not matched to a gene. The CDR3 DNA follows: TGTGCCAGCAGCGGGACAGGGGAGGGTCGTGAGCAGTTCTTC. Translating gives CASSGTGEGREQFF.

V and J are TRBV7-2 and TRBJ2-1; 10 bases fit TRBD2. Germline CDR1 and CDR2: SGHTA and FQGNSA. Trimming removed 4 bases from V and 4 bases from J; junction bases left unmatched: 4. The CDR3 is 15 amino acids. The CDR3 reads CASSSERGGYNEQFF. The CDR3 DNA reads as TGTGCCAGCAGCTCCGAGCGGGGGGGATACAATGAGCAGTTCTTC.

The rearrangement uses TRBV6-1 and TRBJ1-2; maybe TRBD1 (5 bases). Germline CDR1 MNHNS, CDR2 SASEGT. The CDR3 extends over 13 amino acids. V gave up 6 bases and J gave up 0 bases, with 8 bases separating them. Here the CDR3 reads CASRSTANYGYTF. The CDR3 coding sequence is TGTGCCAGCAGGTCGACAGCTAACTATGGCTACACCTTC.

V gene TRBV20-1 combines with J gene TRBJ1-6, with 9 bases aligning to TRBD1. CDR1 and CDR2 (germline): DFQATT, SNEGSKA (reference sequence). With V trimmed by 4 bases and J by 7 bases, 11 bases remained unmatched. This CDR3 is 16 amino acids long. This CDR3 is CSAKLTGGQVNSPLHF. CDR3 DNA: TGCAGTGCTAAACTCACAGGGGGCCAAGTAAATTCACCCCTCCACTTT.

V and J are TRBV19 and TRBJ1-2; 9 nucleotides align to TRBD1. The germline V gene encodes CDR1 LNHDA and CDR2 SQIVND (reference sequence). J lost 3 bases, V lost 7 bases, and 6 bases had no gene match. This CDR3 is 14 amino acids long. As DNA, the CDR3 is TGTGCCAGTACCCCGGGACAGGGTTACTATGGCTACACCTTC. It translates to CASTPGQGYYGYTF.

This clonotype has more than one count but fewer than ten. This rearrangement joins TRBV20-1 to TRBJ2-1, with 8 bases matching TRBD2. The CDR3 extends over 14 amino acids. The V gene end was trimmed by 3 bases and the J gene end by 2 bases; junction bases not matched to a gene: 3. Germline V CDR1 and CDR2: DFQATT, SNEGSKA (reference sequence). For the CDR3, the DNA is TGCAGTGCTAGTTACGGGGGGGCCTACAATGAGCAGTTCTTC. This encodes CSASYGGAYNEQFF.

The chain is built from TRBV12-3 or TRBV12-4 and TRBJ1-3, with D hard to call. The V end was cut by 6 bases, the J end by 1 base, with 22 bases between. The CDR3 runs 18 residues. The CDR3 DNA reads TGTGCCAGCAGGGGTGGACTTGGACGGCGGGTATCTGGAAACACCATATATTTT. Protein: CASRGGLGRRVSGNTIYF.

This clonotype occurred a few times. The rearrangement uses TRBV2 and TRBJ2-1, with 10 bases identical to TRBD2. CDR3 size: 13 residues. CDR1 SNHLY and CDR2 FYNNEI come from the germline V gene. Unmatched junction bases numbered 5, after V lost 8 bases and J lost 7 bases. CDR3 amino acids: CASSASGGNEQFF. The CDR3, as DNA: TGTGCCAGCTCCGCTAGCGGGGGAAATGAGCAGTTCTTC.

This clonotype was seen more than once but under ten times. The chain carries TRBV19 and TRBJ1-6; D gene uncertain. CDR3 size: 16 residues. Between the trimmed V and J ends, which lost 5 bases and 8 bases, there was a span of 19 bases. Germline CDR1 is LNHDA and CDR2 is SQIVND (reference sequence). The CDR3 region has the DNA TGTGCCAGTAGTGCCCCCCTCGGAGGGCTCTATTCACCCCTCCACTTT. Its protein is CASSAPLGGLYSPLHF.

The genes are TRBV21-1 and TRBJ1-5; the D call in the table, TRBD1, was not verified against the DNA. TRBV21-1 is assigned pseudogene status. This CDR3 comprises 18 residues. CDR3 sequence (DNA): TGTGCCAGCAGCAAAGGAGAGGGAACAGGGCTTAACAATCAGCCCCAGCATTTT. Translation: CASSKGEGTGLNNQPQHF.

This clonotype was found a few times. The V call is TRBV15, the J call TRBJ1-3; D ambiguous. This CDR3 is built from 15 residues. Between the trimmed V and J ends, which lost 0 bases and 4 bases, there was a span of 10 bases. Germline V gene sequence: CDR1 LNHNV, CDR2 YYDKDF (reference sequence). CDR3 sequence (DNA): TGTGCCACCAGCAGAGATCAGGTGGAAGGAAACACCATATATTTT. Translated, it gives CATSRDQVEGNTIYF.

This clonotype was seen only a few times. The rearrangement uses TRBV20-1 and TRBJ2-5; 10 bases map to TRBD2. Germline CDR1 and CDR2: DFQATT and SNEGSKA (reference sequence). J was trimmed by 5 bases and V by 6 bases; bases with no gene match: 12. The CDR3 has 15 amino acids. CDR3 sequence: CSAETGSGGGETQYF. In DNA, the CDR3 is TGCAGTGCGGAGACGGGAAGCGGGGGGGGTGAGACCCAGTACTTC.

This clonotype came up a few times. The CDR3: CSAQRDGQETQYF. CDR3 DNA sequence: TGCAGTGCACAGCGGGACGGCCAAGAGACCCAGTACTTC. The chain uses TRBV20-1 and TRBJ2-5, with 7 bases lining up with TRBD2. V dropped 6 bases and J dropped 1; count of bases not matched to a gene: 5. Per germline, CDR1 DFQATT and CDR2 SNEGSKA (reference sequence). The length of the CDR3 is 13 residues.

This chain links TRBV5-6 with TRBJ1-2, with 8 positions matching TRBD1. The V gene's germline CDR1 is SGHDT and CDR2 YYEEEE. CDR3 length: 13 amino acids. V shed 4 bases and J 2 bases; nucleotides not matched to a gene: 1. Here the CDR3 DNA reads TGTGCCAGCAGCCGGGACAGGAACTATGGCTACACCTTC. This sequence encodes CASSRDRNYGYTF.

The chain uses TRBV7-2 and TRBJ1-2; D unresolved. Deletions cut 4 bases from V and 7 bases from J, with 10 bases between. The germline CDR1 and CDR2 sequences are SGHTA and FQGNSA. This CDR3 contains 12 residues. The CDR3 protein is CASSSDRSGYTF. The DNA of the CDR3 is TGTGCCAGCAGCTCAGACCGAAGTGGCTACACCTTC.